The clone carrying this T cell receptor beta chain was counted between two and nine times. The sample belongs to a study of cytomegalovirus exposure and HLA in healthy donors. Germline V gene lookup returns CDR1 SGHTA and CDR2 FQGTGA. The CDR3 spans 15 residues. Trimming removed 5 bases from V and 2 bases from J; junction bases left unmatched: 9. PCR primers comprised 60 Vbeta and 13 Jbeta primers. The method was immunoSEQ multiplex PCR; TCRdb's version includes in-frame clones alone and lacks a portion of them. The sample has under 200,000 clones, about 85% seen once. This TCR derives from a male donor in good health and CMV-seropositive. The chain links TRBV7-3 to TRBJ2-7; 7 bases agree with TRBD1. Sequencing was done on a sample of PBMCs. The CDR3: CASSLDRDSPYEQYF. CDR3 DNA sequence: TGTGCCAGCAGCCTAGACCGGGACAGCCCCTACGAGCAGTACTTC.